This is a list of T cell receptor beta chains from one sample in a study of Tregs in tolerant kidney transplant recipients. TCRdb's table, derived via immunoSEQ multiplex PCR, lists solely in-frame clones and lacks some. The table lists about 15,000 clones, around 77% of them singletons. Sequenced material: Tregs from blood, taken before the transplant. The receptors stem from a human donor who received a combined kidney and bone marrow transplant. The CDR3 runs from the conserved cysteine through the conserved F or W. D genes are given only for firm matches. Part of the rows lack a size; the others show once, few, many or a class for expanded clones.

cdr3_aa cdr3_nt clone_size j_call d_call v_call
CASSAPRSEPSYNEQFF TGTGCCAGCAGTGCCCCCAGGTCGGAACCGTCCTACAATGAGCAGTTCTTC . TRBJ2-1 . TRBV2
CAWKGTYNEQFF TGTGCCTGGAAGGGGACTTACAATGAGCAGTTCTTC . TRBJ2-1 . TRBV30
CASSSTYEQYF TGCGCCAGCAGCTCGACATACGAGCAGTACTTC . TRBJ2-7 . TRBV5-1
CASSPTTSLQETQYF TGCGCCAGCAGCCCAACGACTAGCCTACAAGAGACCCAGTACTTC . TRBJ2-5 TRBD2 TRBV5-1
CASGTSGRYEQFF TGTGCCAGCGGGACTAGCGGGAGGTATGAGCAGTTCTTC once TRBJ2-1 TRBD2 TRBV27
CASSAWRGRGNQPQHF TGTGCCAGCAGTGCATGGCGGGGGAGGGGCAATCAGCCCCAGCATTTT . TRBJ1-5 . TRBV6-1
CASSPGTRPYTF TGTGCCAGCAGCCCCGGGACACGGCCCTACACCTTC . TRBJ1-2 . TRBV6-5
CASSGLDRGRGGYTF TGTGCCAGCAGTGGACTCGACAGGGGCCGGGGGGGCTACACCTTC . TRBJ1-2 TRBD1 TRBV25-1
CASSLAAFTGELFF TGTGCCAGCAGCTTAGCCGCGTTCACCGGGGAGCTGTTTTTT . TRBJ2-2 . TRBV7-9
CASSLQWEGGYTF TGCGCCAGCAGCTTGCAATGGGAGGGGGGCTACACCTTC . TRBJ1-2 . TRBV5-1
CASSIGAGANSYEQYF TGTGCCAGTAGTATAGGGGCGGGGGCGAACTCCTACGAGCAGTACTTC few TRBJ2-7 . TRBV19
CASSEQGSPDTQYF TGTGCCAGCAGTGAACAGGGGTCTCCAGATACGCAGTATTTT . TRBJ2-3 . TRBV2
CASRKSGTTNEQFF TGTGCCAGCAGGAAGAGCGGGACGACAAATGAGCAGTTCTTC . TRBJ2-1 TRBD2 TRBV2
CASSSYSGLAASGELFF TGTGCCAGCAGTTCCTACTCGGGACTAGCGGCGTCCGGGGAGCTGTTTTTT few TRBJ2-2 TRBD2 TRBV7-8
CASSFLGGRSTDTQYF TGCGCCAGCAGCTTTCTCGGAGGGAGGAGCACAGATACGCAGTATTTT . TRBJ2-3 . TRBV5-1
CASGFQGYGYTF TGTGCTAGTGGTTTCCAGGGCTATGGCTACACCTTC few TRBJ1-2 . TRBV12-5
CASSYSYRGEQFF TGTGCCAGCAGTTACTCATACAGGGGAGAGCAGTTCTTC . TRBJ2-1 TRBD1 TRBV6-5
CASSEERGFEAFF TGTGCCAGCAGTGAAGAAAGAGGGTTTGAAGCTTTCTTT . TRBJ1-1 . TRBV6-1
CSARSGSEAFF TGCAGTGCTAGATCGGGGTCTGAAGCTTTCTTT few TRBJ1-1 . TRBV20-1
CASSPGTSLDEQFF TGTGCCAGCAGTCCCGGGACTAGTCTCGATGAGCAGTTCTTC . TRBJ2-1 TRBD2 TRBV6-5
CAPHEPGTEAFF TGTGCCCCTCATGAACCGGGCACTGAAGCTTTCTTT . TRBJ1-1 . TRBV27
CASSLGHGWNTEAFF TGTGCCAGCAGCTTAGGCCACGGTTGGAACACTGAAGCTTTCTTT . TRBJ1-1 . TRBV11-2
CASSPDAFGNTIYF TGTGCCAGCAGTCCCGACGCCTTCGGGAACACCATATATTTT once TRBJ1-3 . TRBV27
CASSFTGQHDTQYF TGTGCCAGCAGCTTTACTGGACAGCACGATACGCAGTATTTT . TRBJ2-3 . TRBV5-6
CASSYHPLAIEQFF TGTGCCAGCAGTTACCACCCGCTAGCGATAGAGCAGTTCTTC . TRBJ2-1 . TRBV6-5
CASSLGQGGWTEAFF TGTGCCAGCAGCTTAGGACAGGGGGGGTGGACTGAAGCTTTCTTT . TRBJ1-1 TRBD1 TRBV7-9
CASKGDPNSPLHF TGTGCCAGCAAGGGGGACCCTAATTCACCCCTCCACTTT . TRBJ1-6 . TRBV2
CASTLAGGSEQFF TGCGCCAGCACCCTAGCGGGAGGGTCCGAGCAGTTCTTC . TRBJ2-1 TRBD2 TRBV10-2
CAISESPAGAAGANVLTF TGTGCCATCAGTGAGTCTCCAGCGGGGGCGGCTGGGGCCAACGTCCTGACTTTC . TRBJ2-6 TRBD2 TRBV10-3
CASGGGRVGTGELFF TGTGCCAGCGGGGGGGGGAGAGTAGGCACCGGGGAGCTGTTTTTT . TRBJ2-2 TRBD2 TRBV2
CASSQDLGIAGWNSYEQYF TGTGCCAGCAGCCAAGATCTTGGGATAGCGGGGTGGAACTCCTACGAGCAGTACTTC . TRBJ2-7 TRBD2 TRBV4-2
CASTLPWGSGGNEQFF TGTGCCAGCACCCTCCCATGGGGTAGCGGGGGGAATGAGCAGTTCTTC . TRBJ2-1 TRBD2 TRBV7-2
CASSLVRTSGSPIRYNEQFF TGTGCCAGCAGCTTAGTTCGGACTAGCGGGAGTCCGATACGGTACAATGAGCAGTTCTTC . TRBJ2-1 TRBD2 TRBV7-8
CASSLIREGRYF TGTGCCAGCAGCTTAATCCGGGAGGGAAGGTACTTC . TRBJ2-7 TRBD2 TRBV11-3
CASSLGTGNTEAFF TGCGCCAGCAGCCTGGGGACAGGGAACACTGAAGCTTTCTTT . TRBJ1-1 TRBD1 TRBV5-1
CASSLTPLLAGGFQETQYF TGTGCCAGCTCGCTAACCCCTTTACTAGCGGGGGGATTCCAAGAGACCCAGTACTTC . TRBJ2-5 TRBD2 TRBV18
CASIRGLRNNEQFF TGTGCCAGCATACGCGGGTTGAGAAACAATGAGCAGTTCTTC . TRBJ2-1 . TRBV2
CASSLAPGDTDTQYF TGCGCCAGCAGCTTGGCTCCAGGGGACACAGATACGCAGTATTTT . TRBJ2-3 . TRBV5-1
CASSSLSVLYNEQFF TGTGCCAGCAGCTCCCTTAGCGTGCTCTACAATGAGCAGTTCTTC . TRBJ2-1 . TRBV6-1
CASRGPGLADQETQYF TGTGCCAGCAGAGGACCCGGACTAGCGGATCAAGAGACCCAGTACTTC . TRBJ2-5 TRBD2 TRBV6-6
CASSQESWGPEAFF TGCGCCAGCAGCCAAGAGAGCTGGGGCCCTGAAGCTTTCTTT . TRBJ1-1 . TRBV4-1
CASSPNHGQGPGNTIYF TGTGCCAGCTCACCCAACCACGGACAGGGACCTGGAAACACCATATATTTT . TRBJ1-3 TRBD1 TRBV18